The 8 T cell receptor beta chains below all came from one sample that was sequenced in a study of T cells in Graves' hyperthyroidism and ophthalmopathy. TCR beta CDR3 region amplification was performed from RNA transcripts. An initial round of RT-PCR targeting the TCR CDR3 relied on the HTBI primer set. TCRdb redid the calling of the multiplex PCR reads with MiXCR, one entry per CDR3 protein. The sample lists roughly 400,000 distinct CDR3 sequences; about a sixth were seen once. Sequencing was done on a sample of blood. These receptors came from a woman aged 18-29 years with Graves' hyperthyroidism that later progressed to Graves' ophthalmopathy.

This clonotype was recorded at least ten times. This chain uses TRBV20-1 with TRBJ2-7; TRBD2 matches 7 bases. The CDR3 totals 14 residues. V gave up 0 bases and J gave up 7 bases; unmatched junction bases: 9. Germline assignment: CDR1 DFQATT and CDR2 SNEGSKA (reference sequence). The CDR3 DNA sequence: TGCAGTGCTAGAGATCGGCGGGAGTCGCTGGAGCAGTACTTC. Translating gives CSARDRRESLEQYF.

The genes are TRBV4-1 and TRBJ1-2; TRBD1 might be the D (6 bases). This CDR3 comprises 14 residues. Trimming took 4 bases from V and 4 from J, leaving 13 bases between them. The germline CDR1 and CDR2 sequences are MGHRA and YSYEKL. CDR3 DNA: TGCGCCAGCAGCCCATCAGGGGCTGGCTATGGCTACACCTTC. Protein: CASSPSGAGYGYTF.

This clonotype was counted between two and nine times. One end of the junction is discordant with germline, which a read error may explain. This chain connects TRBV27 to TRBJ2-7; TRBD2 agrees at 7 bases. Looked up from germline, CDR1 is MNHEY and CDR2 is SMNVEV (reference sequence). CDR3 length: 14 amino acids. Here the CDR3 reads CASSQAGPSHEQYF. CDR3 coding DNA: TGTGCCAGCAGCCAAGCGGGGCCCTCCCACGAGCAGTACTTC.

The chain uses TRBV20-1 and TRBJ1-6, with no clear D. The length of the CDR3 is 17 residues. Per the germline V gene, CDR1 is DFQATT and CDR2 is SNEGSKA (reference sequence). The V and J ends lost 0 bases and 7 bases respectively, with 19 bases between them. CDR3 DNA: TGCAGTGCTAGAGATAGTTTCAGTAGCACCGGGAATTCACCCCTCCACTTT. This encodes CSARDSFSSTGNSPLHF.

This clonotype has a count of ten or more. The J gene is TRBJ2-1, the V gene TRBV12-3 or TRBV12-4; 9 bases are a match to TRBD2. The V segment lost 2 bases and the J segment 2 bases; nucleotides outside the gene matches: 1. This CDR3 region has 15 residues. CDR3 sequence: CASSLTSGPYNEQFF. In nucleotides, the CDR3 is TGTGCCAGCAGTTTAACTAGCGGGCCCTACAATGAGCAGTTCTTC.

Only a few counts were recorded for this clonotype. One end of the junction fails to match germline, which may point to a read error. The chain links TRBV28 to TRBJ2-7; 8 positions agree with TRBD1. The CDR3 covers 14 residues. Germline V gives CDR1 MDHEN, CDR2 SYDVKM. CDR3 DNA sequence: TGTGCCAACAGTCTACAGGGGGAACACTACGAGCAGTACTTC. It translates to CANSLQGEHYEQYF.

The chain recombines TRBV12-3 or TRBV12-4 with TRBJ2-3, with D maybe TRBD1 (6 bases). The CDR3 sequence is 13 residues long. V lost 5 bases and J 4 bases, leaving 10 bases between the germline ends. The CDR3 DNA reads as TGTGCCAGCAGTGCGTCAGGGGCAGATACGCAGTATTTT. Its protein is CASSASGADTQYF.

The chain employs TRBV27 and TRBJ2-7; 8 nucleotides agree with TRBD2. CDR1 is MNHEY and CDR2 is SMNVEV in the germline V gene (reference sequence). The CDR3 totals 15 residues. The junction had 7 bases not matched to a gene; V was cut back by 3 bases and J by 3 bases. CDR3 nucleotide sequence: TGTGCCAGCAGTTTTGCGGGGGGCCTTTACTACGAGCAGTACTTC. Protein sequence: CASSFAGGLYYEQYF.